This entry is about one TCR beta chain. Its target antigen remains unknown. One base away there is no much larger clone; base qualities are not given. Participants in the prospective study were enrolled through a virtual design, were aged roughly 18 to 90 years, and lived in some 24 United States geographic areas. Cohort assignment in the prospective study relied on participant-reported clinical history from a screening survey and a study questionnaire. Recovered participants in ImmuneRACE Cohort 3 were defined as having two consecutive negative NP/OP PCR tests, clearance from a healthcare professional, or resolution of symptoms. Mobile phlebotomists in the prospective study collected whole blood, serum and a nasopharyngeal or oropharyngeal swab from every participant. Additional blood draws and questionnaires over an approximately 2-month period could optionally be provided by prospective study participants. Prospective study blood samples were shipped either frozen or at room temperature before DNA extraction.

The germline ends are 9 bases apart after V is trimmed by 2 bases and J by 3 bases. Reading from cysteine to phenylalanine, the CDR3 counts 14 amino acids. The retained sequence is limited to the CDR3, 42 bases, with the frame set at the first base. From the germline V gene, CDR1 is SGHTS and CDR2 is YDEGEE. This sample was included in a study of blood T cell repertoires in COVID-19 (dated by TCRdb to 2018 to 2021). Regarding the research as a whole: Collaborator samples came from the United States, Italy and Spain and covered acute and convalescent phases of COVID-19. The material from the prospective study consisted of cDNA or gDNA derived from T cells, B-cell-depleted T cells, or PBMCs. The dataset comprised deeply sampled blood TCRbeta repertoires from subjects exposed to, actively infected with, or recovered from COVID-19. The repertoires were released in a freely available public database intended as a resource for research on the immune response to SARS-CoV-2. The samples were drawn from two sources: the first 160 participants of the ongoing ImmuneRACE study, and fewer than 1,500 subjects contributed by 6 global collaborators. A de-identified subject ID, COVID-19 status, age in years and sex were almost always included in the sample metadata. Where available, HLA class I and class II types were taken from metadata supplied by the sample provider and were not determined by assay-based typing. What the research found in general, with its limitations: Clinical and demographic metadata were provided uncurated, with the amount varying by source and participant.

TCRbeta CDR3 regions were amplified from genomic DNA by means of the immunoSEQ Assay, a bias-controlled multiplex PCR. The paper's processing steps were these. The number of nucleated cells in each sample was estimated from the amplification of reference gene primers within the assay. To quantify the absolute abundance of each unique TCRbeta CDR3 rearrangement, sequence reads were collapsed and filtered. For each sample, productive Simpson clonality was calculated as the square root of Simpson's diversity index across productive rearrangements. TCRdb obtained this table from immuneACCESS and retained in-frame rearrangements with V and J assigned. These tables miss some clones; where compared with another copy, unresolved V genes account for less than half of the shortfall, and the remainder is unexplained. Clonal size and the V and J genes are those of that table, whereas D and trimming came from the DNA. This sample is represented by 360,000 or so clones; 80% to 85% of them were singletons. Clones ranked in the top ten supply around 5% of the sample.

The rearranged segments are TRBV5-8 and TRBJ1-5; the D gene cannot be named for sure. Sample: PBMCs or T cells enriched from blood (not recorded which). This sequence originates from a woman between 45 and 60 years old who had recovered from COVID-19. The DNA reads TGTGCCAGCAGCTTCAGAGGGTTCAATCAGCCCCAGCATTTT. This translates into CASSFRGFNQPQHF.